This TCR beta chain comes out of a study of blood T cell repertoires in COVID-19. Study overall: Researchers got acute and convalescent COVID-19 samples from the United States, Italy and Spain.

This clone showed up just once. Germline V gene sequence: CDR1 SGHRS, CDR2 YFSETQ. CDR3 size: 14 residues. Trimming removed 0 bases from V and 9 bases from J, with 10 bases in between. This table comes from immunoSEQ multiplex PCR, and its TCRdb copy is limited to in-frame clones, with some not included. The sample shows roughly 120,000 clones, roughly 79% of them seen only once. The TCR sequence derives from a woman of 80 years or more with active or convalescent COVID-19. What was sequenced was peripheral blood. The chain combines TRBV5-1 with TRBJ1-6; D is undetermined. CDR3 sequence: CASSLGALGSPLHF. DNA of the CDR3: TGCGCCAGCAGCTTGGGGGCTCTCGGTTCACCCCTCCACTTT.